This TCR beta chain was documented in a study of blood T cell repertoires in COVID-19. This table comes from immunoSEQ multiplex PCR, and its TCRdb copy is limited to in-frame clones, with some not included. The sample includes some 300,000 clones, under 90% seen only once; the top ten take almost 9.5%. From germline, CDR1 is LNHDA and CDR2 SQIVND (reference sequence). The trim removed 9 bases at V and 9 bases at J, leaving 10 bases unmatched. CDR3 length equals 14 residues. The sample taken for sequencing was PBMCs or T cells enriched from blood (not recorded which). The V and J genes are TRBV19 and TRBJ2-1, with 11 bases lining up with TRBD2. This clonotype originated in a woman between 25 and 40 years old who had recovered from COVID-19. This CDR3 is CASCFIAGGTEQFF. The CDR3 DNA is TGTGCCAGCTGTTTTATAGCGGGAGGGACTGAGCAGTTCTTC.